The present entry profiles one T cell receptor beta chain with its context. The data were taken from a study of technical replicates of blood from a handful of donors. The data were produced by immunoSEQ multiplex PCR, yet TCRdb's version contains in-frame clones alone and is incomplete. The sample contains around 100,000 clones, nearly 96% of which appear only once. The sequence was obtained from a human donor in good health. Material for sequencing was T cells isolated from PBMCs.

The CDR3 protein is CASSRLWRGGAIEQFF. In nucleotides, the CDR3 is TGTGCCAGCAGCCGACTTTGGCGGGGGGGCGCCATTGAGCAGTTCTTC. V is TRBV6-6 and J is TRBJ2-1; 9 bases map to TRBD2. Germline assignment: CDR1 MNHNY and CDR2 SVGAGI (reference sequence). There are 16 residues in the CDR3. V lost 6 bases and J lost 9; bases outside the gene matches: 15.